In its sample, the clone carrying this T cell receptor (beta chain) was seen many times. Attachment of unique molecular identifiers to individual cDNA molecules was performed. A single record per CDR3 protein comes from TCRdb applying MiXCR to the 5' RACE reads. This table has around 33,000 distinct CDR3 sequences, 4.7% appearing once. The data are from a study of early T cells in non-severe SARS-CoV-2 infection. CDR1 is PRHDT, CDR2 FYEKMQ, per germline (reference sequence). V gave up 5 bases and J gave up 2 bases, with 12 bases separating them. There are 14 residues in the CDR3. This chain uses TRBV13 with TRBJ1-1; D unresolved. The TCR sequence derives from an adult who was a healthcare worker with PCR-confirmed SARS-CoV-2 infection or an uninfected control (not recorded which). Material for sequencing was whole blood. The CDR3 nucleotides read TGTGCCAGCAGCATCGGCAACATCAACACTGAAGCTTTCTTT. Translating it yields CASSIGNINTEAFF. Based on the CDR3 plus reference TRBV13 and TRBJ1-1, the full variable domain is AAGVIQSPRHLIKEKRETATLKCYPIPRHDTVYWYQQGPGQDPQFLISFYEKMQSDKGSIPDRFSAQQFSDYHSELNMSSLELGDSALYFCASSIGNINTEAFFGQGTRLTVV.